This TCR beta chain was observed in a study of cytomegalovirus exposure and HLA in healthy donors. Looking at the study overall: Findings of an earlier analysis included some 120 million unique TCR beta sequences from some 200 million T cells.

On this clone: Its antigen is currently unknown.

Study results and caveats: Association of a missense DCLRE1C variant with TCR beta V- and J-gene trimming was reported in a later analysis. A likely sequencing artifact accounted for one observed cluster of highly shared sequence variants.

The primer mix had 60 Vbeta and 13 Jbeta primers. Libraries were prepared by immunoSEQ multiplex PCR; TCRdb keeps only in-frame clonotypes and omits some of them. The sample carries approximately 180,000 clones, 75% to 85% recorded once. The V gene lost 1 base and the J gene lost 8 bases, with 12 bases spanning the gap. The CDR3 contains 13 residues. From germline, CDR1 is SGHKS and CDR2 YYEKEE (reference sequence). Material: PBMCs. This TCR derives from a woman aged 50 to 60 in good health and CMV-seropositive. The chain is built from TRBV5-5 and TRBJ1-1; a possible D gene is TRBD1 (5 bases). DNA of the CDR3: TGTGCCAGCAGCTTGAGCAGGGTAACAGAAGCTTTCTTT. This sequence encodes CASSLSRVTEAFF.